This TCR beta chain was sequenced for a study of cytomegalovirus exposure and HLA in healthy donors. Study-wide results and caveats: Association with HLA alleles at 0.05 false discovery rate was found for roughly 17,000 TCR beta sequences in a later analysis. The later analysis indicated that the majority of CMV-associated TCR beta chains appeared HLA-restricted. It was shown in a later analysis that HLA-associated TCR beta chains were more clonally expanded than other, equally common chains.

Germline trimming cut 3 bases from V and 7 bases from J; bases unmatched to any gene: 4. From germline, CDR1 is SGHVS and CDR2 FNYEAQ. This CDR3 region has 14 residues. The PCR ran on 60 Vbeta and 13 Jbeta primers. In the source study's methods: Later work found 80 million or so unique TCR beta chains, with about 10 million shared. The method was immunoSEQ multiplex PCR; TCRdb's version includes in-frame clones alone and lacks a portion of them. The V and J calls and clone size are taken from that table; D and trimming were inferred from the DNA. Counted here are about 140,000 clones, about four fifths occurring once; the ten biggest clones make up roughly 4.5%. Remarks on this clone: Antigen specificity is unknown.

The V and J genes are TRBV7-6 and TRBJ1-3, with TRBD1 matching over 9 bases. This sequence was found in a man aged 35-49 years in good health and CMV-seronegative. The material sequenced was PBMCs. CDR3 protein: CASSLPGTGNTIYF. The CDR3 DNA reads TGTGCCAGCAGCTTGCCCGGGACAGGGAACACCATATATTTT.